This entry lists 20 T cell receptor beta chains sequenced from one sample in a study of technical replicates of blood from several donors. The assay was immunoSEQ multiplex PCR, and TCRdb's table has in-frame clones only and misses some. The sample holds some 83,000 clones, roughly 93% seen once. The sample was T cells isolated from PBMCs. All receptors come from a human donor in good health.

DNA for the CDR3: TGTGCCAGCAGCTTACCTCTAGACGCCGGTTCTGGAAACACCATATATTTT. Translation: CASSLPLDAGSGNTIYF. The chain carries TRBV7-3 and TRBJ1-3; no definite D call. The V gene's germline CDR1 is SGHTA and CDR2 FQGTGA. CDR3 length equals 17 residues. V gave up 2 bases and J gave up 1 base, with 15 bases separating them.

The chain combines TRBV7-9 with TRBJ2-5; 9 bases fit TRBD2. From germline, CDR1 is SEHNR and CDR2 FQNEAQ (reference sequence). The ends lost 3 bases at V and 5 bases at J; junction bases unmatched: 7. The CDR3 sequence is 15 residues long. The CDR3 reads CASSLVAGEQETQYF. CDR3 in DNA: TGTGCCAGCAGCTTGGTAGCGGGAGAACAGGAGACCCAGTACTTC.

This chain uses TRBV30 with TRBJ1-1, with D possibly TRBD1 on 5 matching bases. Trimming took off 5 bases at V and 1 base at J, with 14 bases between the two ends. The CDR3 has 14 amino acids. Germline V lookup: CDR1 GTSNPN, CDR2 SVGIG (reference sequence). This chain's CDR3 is CAWEFGGANTEAFF. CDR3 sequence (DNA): TGTGCCTGGGAGTTCGGGGGTGCGAACACTGAAGCTTTCTTT.

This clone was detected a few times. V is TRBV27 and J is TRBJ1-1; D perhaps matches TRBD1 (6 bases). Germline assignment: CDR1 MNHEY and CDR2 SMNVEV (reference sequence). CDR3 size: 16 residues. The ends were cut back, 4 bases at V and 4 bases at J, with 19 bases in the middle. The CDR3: CASSSFPEGVATEAFF. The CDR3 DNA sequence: TGTGCCAGCAGTTCCTTCCCTGAGGGGGTTGCCACTGAAGCTTTCTTT.

CDR3 protein: CASSQEFRDIEAFF. The DNA for the CDR3 is TGCGCCAGCAGCCAAGAATTTAGGGACATCGAAGCTTTCTTT. The chain uses TRBV4-3 and TRBJ1-1; tentative D call: TRBD1 (6 bases). The V gene lost 0 bases and the J gene lost 8 bases, with 13 bases spanning the gap. This CDR3 has 14 amino acids. From germline, CDR1 is LGHNA and CDR2 YSLEER.

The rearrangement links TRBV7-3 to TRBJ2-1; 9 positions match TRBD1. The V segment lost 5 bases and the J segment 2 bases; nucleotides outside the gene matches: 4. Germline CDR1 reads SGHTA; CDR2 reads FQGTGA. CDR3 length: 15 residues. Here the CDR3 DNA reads TGTGCCAGCAGCGAAACAGGGGGCGCCTACAATGAGCAGTTCTTC. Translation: CASSETGGAYNEQFF.

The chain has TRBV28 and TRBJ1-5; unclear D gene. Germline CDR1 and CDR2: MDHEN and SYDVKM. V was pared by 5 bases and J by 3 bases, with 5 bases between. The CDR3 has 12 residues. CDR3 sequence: CASSPFNQPQHF. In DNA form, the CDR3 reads TGTGCCAGCAGTCCATTCAATCAGCCCCAGCATTTT.

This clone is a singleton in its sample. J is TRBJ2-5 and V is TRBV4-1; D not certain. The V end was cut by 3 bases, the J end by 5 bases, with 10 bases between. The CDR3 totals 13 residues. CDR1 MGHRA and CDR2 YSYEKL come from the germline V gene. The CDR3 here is CASSQSGLETQYF. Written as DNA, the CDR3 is TGCGCCAGCAGCCAGTCTGGGCTGGAGACCCAGTACTTC.

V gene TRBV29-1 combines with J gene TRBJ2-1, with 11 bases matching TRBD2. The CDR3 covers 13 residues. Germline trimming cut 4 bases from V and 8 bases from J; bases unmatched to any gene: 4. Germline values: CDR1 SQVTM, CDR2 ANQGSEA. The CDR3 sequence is CSVVAGGPYEQFF. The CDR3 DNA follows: TGCAGCGTTGTAGCGGGAGGGCCCTATGAGCAGTTCTTC.

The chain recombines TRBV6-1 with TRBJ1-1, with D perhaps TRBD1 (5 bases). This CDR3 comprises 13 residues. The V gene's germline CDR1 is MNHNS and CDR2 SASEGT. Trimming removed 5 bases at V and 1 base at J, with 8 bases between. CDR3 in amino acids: CASSKQGNTEAFF. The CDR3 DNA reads TGTGCCAGCAGTAAGCAGGGGAACACTGAAGCTTTCTTT.

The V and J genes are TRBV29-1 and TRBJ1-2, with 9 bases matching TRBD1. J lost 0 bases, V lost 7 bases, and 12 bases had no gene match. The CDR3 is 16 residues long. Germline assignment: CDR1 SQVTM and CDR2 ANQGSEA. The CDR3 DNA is TGCAGCGGTTGGGGGAAGGGGGACAGGGCTAACTATGGCTACACCTTC. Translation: CSGWGKGDRANYGYTF.

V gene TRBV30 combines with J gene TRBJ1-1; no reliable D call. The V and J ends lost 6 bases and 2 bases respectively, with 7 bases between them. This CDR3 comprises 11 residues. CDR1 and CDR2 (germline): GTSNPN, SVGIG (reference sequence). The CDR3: CACERNTEAFF. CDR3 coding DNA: TGTGCCTGTGAGCGAAACACTGAAGCTTTCTTT. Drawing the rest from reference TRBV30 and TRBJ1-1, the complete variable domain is SQTIHQWPATLVQPVGSPLSLECTVEGTSNPNLYWYRQAAGRGLQLLFYSVGIGQISSEVPQNLSASRPQDRQFILSSKKLLLSDSGFYLCACERNTEAFFGQGTRLTVV.

The CDR3 sequence: CASSVGDYSGIQETQYF. CDR3 nucleotides: TGTGCCAGCAGCGTAGGTGATTATAGCGGGATCCAAGAGACCCAGTACTTC. The chain employs TRBV9 and TRBJ2-5, with TRBD2 matching over 8 bases. The CDR3 covers 17 residues. With 0 bases clipped from V and 1 base from J, the junction kept 8 bases outside the gene matches. Germline V gives CDR1 SGDLS, CDR2 YYNGEE.

CDR3 loop: CASSISQTGNYGYTF. For the CDR3, the DNA is TGTGCCAGTAGTATATCCCAGACAGGAAACTATGGCTACACCTTC. The V gene is TRBV19, the J gene TRBJ1-2; possibly TRBD1 for D (6 bases). The germline V gene encodes CDR1 LNHDA and CDR2 SQIVND (reference sequence). The CDR3 is made up of 15 amino acids. Trimming shortened V by 2 bases and J by 2 bases, and 12 bases separated the two germline ends.

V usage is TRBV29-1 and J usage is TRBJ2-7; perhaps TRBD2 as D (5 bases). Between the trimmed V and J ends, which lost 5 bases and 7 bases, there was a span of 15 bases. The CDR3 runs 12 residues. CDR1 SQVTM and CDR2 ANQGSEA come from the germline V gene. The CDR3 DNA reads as TGCAGCGTTAAGGGAGACGTAATTGAGCAGTACTTC. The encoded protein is CSVKGDVIEQYF.

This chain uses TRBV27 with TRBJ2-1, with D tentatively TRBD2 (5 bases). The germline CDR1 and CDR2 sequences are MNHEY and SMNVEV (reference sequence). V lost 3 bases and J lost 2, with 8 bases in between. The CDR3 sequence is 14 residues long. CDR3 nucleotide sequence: TGTGCCAGCAGTTTCTCGGGAACCTACAATGAGCAGTTCTTC. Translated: CASSFSGTYNEQFF.

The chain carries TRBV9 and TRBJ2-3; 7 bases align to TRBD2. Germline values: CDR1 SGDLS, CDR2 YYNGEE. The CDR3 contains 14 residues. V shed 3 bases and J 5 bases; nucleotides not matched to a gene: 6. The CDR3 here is CASSASLAGDTQYF. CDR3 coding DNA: TGTGCCAGCAGCGCTAGTTTAGCGGGAGATACGCAGTATTTT. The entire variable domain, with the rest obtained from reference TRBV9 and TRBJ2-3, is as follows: DSGVTQTPKHLITATGQRVTLRCSPRSGDLSVYWYQQSLDQGLQFLIQYYNGEERAKGNILERFSAQQFPDLHSELNLSSLELGDSALYFCASSASLAGDTQYFGPGTRLTVL.

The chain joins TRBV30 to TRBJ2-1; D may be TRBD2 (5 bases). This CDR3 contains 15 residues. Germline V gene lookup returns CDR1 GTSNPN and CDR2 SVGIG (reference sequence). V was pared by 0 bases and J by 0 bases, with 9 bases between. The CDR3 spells CAWSVYGVSYNEQFF. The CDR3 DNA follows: TGTGCCTGGAGTGTATACGGGGTCTCCTACAATGAGCAGTTCTTC.

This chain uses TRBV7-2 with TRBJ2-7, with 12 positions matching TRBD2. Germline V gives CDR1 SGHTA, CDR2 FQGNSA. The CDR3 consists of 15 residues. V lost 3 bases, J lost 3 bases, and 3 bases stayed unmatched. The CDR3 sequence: CASSLGLAGYYEQYF. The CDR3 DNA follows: TGTGCCAGCAGCTTGGGACTAGCGGGTTACTACGAGCAGTACTTC.

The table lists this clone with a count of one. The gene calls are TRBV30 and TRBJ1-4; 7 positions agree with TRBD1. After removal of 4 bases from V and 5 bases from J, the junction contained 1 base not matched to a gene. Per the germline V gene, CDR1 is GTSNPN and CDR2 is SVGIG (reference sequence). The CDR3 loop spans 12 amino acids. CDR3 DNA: TGTGCCTGGACAGGGGGGAATGAAAAACTGTTTTTT. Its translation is CAWTGGNEKLFF.